What follows are 15 T cell receptor beta chains derived from one specimen sequenced in a study of patients and donors after allogeneic stem cell transplantation. TCRdb re-derived calls from the RT-PCR reads in MiXCR, one entry per CDR3 protein. Among over 30,000 distinct CDR3 sequences listed, roughly 38% were seen once. The sample comprised blood, either unsorted or a sorted T cell fraction (not recorded which). The receptors originated from a human donor who was either an allogeneic HSCT recipient or a stem cell or donor lymphocyte infusion donor (not recorded which). It is not recorded whose cells these are; they may come from a transplant donor.

This clonotype is a singleton in its sample. V is TRBV24-1 and J is TRBJ1-2; D may be TRBD1 (5 bases). This CDR3 is built from 13 residues. Deletions cut 1 base from V and 6 bases from J, with 8 bases between. Germline values: CDR1 KGHDR, CDR2 SFDVKD. The CDR3 DNA is TGTGCCACCAGTGATTTTTCAGGGAATGGCTACACCTTC. Translated, it gives CATSDFSGNGYTF.

There are many counts of this clonotype. The V call is TRBV20-1, the J call TRBJ1-6; weak D call: TRBD1 (5 bases). CDR1 DFQATT and CDR2 SNEGSKA come from the germline V gene (reference sequence). V gave up 3 bases and J gave up 5 bases, with 14 bases separating them. The CDR3 covers 15 residues. Here the CDR3 DNA reads TGCAGTGCTAGGACGACAGAGACAAATAATTCACCCCTCCACTTT. Its protein product is CSARTTETNNSPLHF.

V and J are TRBV4-3 and TRBJ2-3; 9 nucleotides match TRBD2. The germline V gene encodes CDR1 LGHNA and CDR2 YSLEER. The J segment lost 6 bases and the V segment lost 3 bases, leaving 19 bases of the junction unmatched. The CDR3 is 19 residues long. In DNA form, the CDR3 reads TGCGCCAGCAGCCACCCCTGGGGCAGAGGAAGCGGGGGGCTTGATACGCAGTATTTT. This encodes CASSHPWGRGSGGLDTQYF.

To note about this clonotype: A much more abundant neighbour one base away suggests this may be a read error. This sequence joins TRBV7-9 and TRBJ1-1; no reliable D call. Germline V CDR1 and CDR2: SEHNR, FQNEAQ (reference sequence). Trimming shortened V by 2 bases and J by 3 bases, and 7 bases separated the two germline ends. The CDR3 is 13 amino acids. The CDR3 region has the DNA TGTGCCAGCAGCTTATTCGTGGACACTGAAGCTTTCTTT. Translated: CASSLFVDTEAFF.

Only one count was recorded for this clonotype. The chain links TRBV5-1 to TRBJ2-7; a weak D match, TRBD1 (5 bases). Germline V gene data show CDR1 as SGHRS and CDR2 as YFSETQ. CDR3 length: 14 amino acids. V lost 2 bases, J lost 0 bases, and 9 bases lay in between. The CDR3 protein is CASSFDSFSYEQYF. CDR3 DNA sequence: TGCGCCAGCAGCTTTGACAGCTTCTCCTACGAGCAGTACTTC. Looking up the rest from reference TRBV5-1 and TRBJ2-7 gives the full variable domain: KAGVTQTPRYLIKTRGQQVTLSCSPISGHRSVSWYQQTPGQGLQFLFEYFSETQRNKGNFPGRFSGRQFSNSRSEMNVSTLELGDSALYLCASSFDSFSYEQYFGPGTRLTVT.

The gene calls are TRBV4-1 and TRBJ2-1; 9 nucleotides line up with TRBD1. Germline loops: CDR1 MGHRA, CDR2 YSYEKL. CDR3 size: 15 residues. Unmatched junction bases numbered 5, after V lost 1 base and J lost 7 bases. The CDR3 is CASSQVRQGVNEQFF. CDR3 sequence (DNA): TGCGCCAGCAGCCAAGTTAGACAGGGGGTGAATGAGCAGTTCTTC.

The chain has TRBV24-1 and TRBJ2-1, with 11 nucleotides matching TRBD1. CDR3 length: 17 amino acids. In germline, CDR1 is KGHDR, CDR2 SFDVKD. The ends lost 3 bases at V and 7 bases at J; junction bases unmatched: 10. As DNA, the CDR3 is TGTGCCACCAGTGATCCTCTTGGGACAGGGGGTACGAATGAGCAGTTCTTC. Translating it yields CATSDPLGTGGTNEQFF.

This rearrangement joins TRBV12-3 or TRBV12-4 to TRBJ1-2; D unresolved. The CDR3 is made up of 13 amino acids. V dropped 1 base and J dropped 4 bases, with 7 bases sitting between them. CDR3 region: CASSLDAIYGYTF. The CDR3 DNA reads as TGTGCCAGCAGTTTAGATGCGATCTATGGCTACACCTTC.

In this sample, this clonotype turned up a few times. The V and J genes are TRBV3-1 and TRBJ2-1, with 8 bases lining up with TRBD2. Germline V gives CDR1 LGHDT, CDR2 YNNKEL (reference sequence). CDR3 length: 16 amino acids. V trimming: 1 base; J trimming: 8 bases; junction bases outside the gene matches: 10. The CDR3 DNA sequence: TGTGCCAGCAGCCAAGCGGGGACTAGGGAGGTGGATGAGCAGTTCTTC. This sequence encodes CASSQAGTREVDEQFF.

This clonotype was detected only a few times. V usage is TRBV4-2 and J usage is TRBJ1-1, with no clear D. The CDR3 is 18 amino acids. Trimming removed 0 bases from V and 1 base from J, with 18 bases in between. The germline V gene has CDR1 LGHNA and CDR2 YNFKEQ. CDR3 DNA sequence: TGTGCCAGCAGCCAAGAGTCAATCTCACCGTGGCCGAACACTGAAGCTTTCTTT. It yields the protein CASSQESISPWPNTEAFF.

This clonotype showed up just once. The chain recombines TRBV3-1 with TRBJ2-5; perhaps TRBD2 as D (6 bases). The germline V and J ends were trimmed by 3 bases and 0 bases, with 14 bases remaining between them. This CDR3 spans 16 amino acids. CDR1 and CDR2 (germline): LGHDT, YNNKEL (reference sequence). The CDR3 region is CASSQVAGSYQETQYF. The DNA for the CDR3 is TGTGCCAGCAGCCAGGTTGCGGGATCGTACCAAGAGACCCAGTACTTC.

This clonotype was picked up a small number of times. The chain links TRBV29-1 to TRBJ1-2; no definite D call. This CDR3 region has 15 residues. The V gene lost 3 bases and the J gene lost 2 bases, with 16 bases spanning the gap. CDR1 and CDR2 (germline): SQVTM, ANQGSEA. CDR3 bases: TGCAGCGTTGACTCTCTAAGGGCGGAGAACTATGGCTACACCTTC. It yields the protein CSVDSLRAENYGYTF.

As concerns this clonotype: This may arise from a read error, as a much more abundant clone is one base away. The V gene is TRBV3-1, the J gene TRBJ1-1; D uncertain. This CDR3 region has 14 residues. Germline-derived CDR1 and CDR2 are LGHDT and YNNKEL (reference sequence). V shed 2 bases and J shed 7 bases, with 14 bases lying between them. CDR3 nucleotide sequence: TGTGCCAGCAGCCAACAACTTACAGTGGGTGAAGCTTTCTTT. It codes for CASSQQLTVGEAFF.

The chain employs TRBV5-1 and TRBJ1-3, with D tentatively TRBD1 (5 bases). The germline V gene encodes CDR1 SGHRS and CDR2 YFSETQ. Trimming removed 1 base at V and 4 bases at J, with 9 bases between. This CDR3 is 14 amino acids long. In nucleotides, the CDR3 is TGCGCCAGCAGCTTGAACAGGTTCGGAAACACCATATATTTT. It codes for CASSLNRFGNTIYF.

In DNA form, the CDR3 reads TGTGCCAGCAGCTTAGGGCAGGGCGACGAGCAGTACTTC. This sequence encodes CASSLGQGDEQYF. The chain has TRBV11-1 and TRBJ2-7, with a possible D match to TRBD1 (5 bases). Germline V CDR1 and CDR2: SGHAT, FQDESV (reference sequence). The CDR3 sequence is 13 residues long. V shed 1 base and J shed 5 bases, with 9 bases lying between them. The variable domain in full, completed from reference TRBV11-1 and TRBJ2-7, reads EAEVAQSPRYKITEKSQAVAFWCDPISGHATLYWYRQILGQGPELLVQFQDESVVDDSQLPKDRFSAERLKGVDSTLKIQPAELGDSAMYLCASSLGQGDEQYFGPGTRLTVT.